Following are 13 T cell receptor beta chains from one sample sequenced in a study of blood T cell repertoires in COVID-19. Method: immunoSEQ multiplex PCR; TCRdb's copy keeps in-frame clones and lacks some. Of about 72,000 clones listed, around 76% are singletons. Sequenced sample: peripheral blood. Source of these receptors: a human donor in a cohort sampled during active COVID-19.

This clone was seen once. The rearrangement uses TRBV10-3 and TRBJ1-2; D perhaps matches TRBD1 (6 bases). The V gene lost 5 bases and the J gene lost 2 bases, with 12 bases spanning the gap. Germline CDR1 ENHRY, CDR2 SYGVKD. This CDR3 spans 14 amino acids. CDR3 loop: CAISSQGSNYGYTF. The CDR3 nucleotides are TGTGCCATCAGTAGTCAGGGGTCCAACTATGGCTACACCTTC.

This chain connects TRBV10-1 to TRBJ2-7, with TRBD2 identical over 7 bases. Germline CDR1 WNHNN, CDR2 SYGVQD (reference sequence). J was trimmed by 2 bases and V by 0 bases; bases with no gene match: 7. This CDR3 comprises 16 residues. This chain's CDR3 is CASSESFASGTYEQYF. The CDR3 region has the DNA TGCGCCAGCAGTGAGTCGTTCGCTAGCGGAACCTACGAGCAGTACTTC.

The gene calls are TRBV5-1 and TRBJ1-2; 8 bases line up with TRBD1. This CDR3 comprises 15 residues. Germline CDR1 and CDR2: SGHRS and YFSETQ. J was trimmed by 4 bases and V by 4 bases; bases with no gene match: 9. The CDR3 DNA reads TGCGCCAGCAGCCCCTTGCAGGGGGCCCTCTATGGCTACACCTTC. It encodes CASSPLQGALYGYTF.

This chain uses TRBV20-1 with TRBJ1-2, with D unclear. The CDR3 runs to 11 residues. V was shortened by 6 bases and J by 4 bases, with 9 bases between the two germline ends. The germline gives CDR1 DFQATT, CDR2 SNEGSKA (reference sequence). The CDR3 coding sequence is TGCAGTGCGGAGAGCGGCTATGGCTACACCTTC. Encoded protein: CSAESGYGYTF.

This rearrangement joins TRBV10-2 to TRBJ2-3; D possibly corresponds to TRBD2 (6 bases). The CDR3 loop spans 12 amino acids. Germline V CDR1 and CDR2: WSHSY, SAAADI. V lost 5 bases, J lost 8 bases, and 11 bases lay in between. The CDR3 is CASSTGVPTQYF. The CDR3 DNA follows: TGCGCCAGCAGTACGGGGGTCCCTACGCAGTATTTT.

The chain recombines TRBV4-3 with TRBJ1-4, with D tentatively TRBD1 (6 bases). The V end lost 0 bases, the J end lost 4 bases, and 12 bases lay between the germline ends. The CDR3 runs to 16 residues. The germline V gene has CDR1 LGHNA and CDR2 YSLEER. The CDR3 bases are TGCGCCAGCAGCCAAGACCCAGGGGCCTATAATGAAAAACTGTTTTTT. This translates into CASSQDPGAYNEKLFF.

The chain links TRBV7-8 to TRBJ2-7; D is possibly TRBD1 (6 bases). The CDR3 sequence is 15 residues long. The V gene's germline CDR1 is SGHVS and CDR2 FQNEAQ. The V gene lost 5 bases and the J gene lost 5 bases, with 19 bases spanning the gap. The DNA of the CDR3 is TGTGCCAGCAGCACATACAGGGCCCTCGGGGACGAGCAGTACTTC. Protein product: CASSTYRALGDEQYF.

The V gene is TRBV19, the J gene TRBJ1-2; no clear D. With 6 bases removed from V and 7 bases from J, the gap between germline ends came to 18 bases. Germline CDR1 LNHDA, CDR2 SQIVND (reference sequence). The CDR3 consists of 14 residues. The CDR3 protein is CASSVGSLPSGYTF. The CDR3 DNA is TGTGCCAGTAGCGTCGGGAGTCTACCGAGTGGCTACACCTTC.

This clone occurred once. V usage is TRBV19 and J usage is TRBJ1-2, with 7 bases aligning to TRBD1. CDR1 and CDR2 from the germline V gene are LNHDA and SQIVND (reference sequence). The junction had 14 bases not matched to a gene; V was cut back by 5 bases and J by 5 bases. This CDR3 is built from 16 residues. The CDR3 sequence: CASSPLRDSLPYGYTF. The CDR3 DNA is TGTGCCAGTAGTCCCCTCCGGGACAGCCTTCCATATGGCTACACCTTC.

This clone was picked up one time. The chain carries TRBV5-1 and TRBJ1-2; a weak D match, TRBD1 (6 bases). The CDR3 length is 13 residues. Germline lookup yields CDR1 SGHRS and CDR2 YFSETQ. V lost 4 bases and J 4 bases, leaving 11 bases between the germline ends. The CDR3 reads CASSLQGFYGYTF. CDR3 nucleotides: TGCGCCAGCAGCCTACAGGGTTTCTATGGCTACACCTTC.

Only one count was recorded for this clone. At one end, the junction sequence differs from germline, possibly due to a read error. The gene calls are TRBV15 and TRBJ1-2; maybe TRBD1 (5 bases). CDR3 length: 12 amino acids. Germline V gives CDR1 LNHNV, CDR2 YYDKDF (reference sequence). The CDR3 DNA sequence: TGTGCCACCAGCAGAGACAGACAGCAACAATACTTC. Residues: CATSRDRQQQYF.

The genes are TRBV12-2 and TRBJ2-5; TRBD2, the table's D call, was not compared with the DNA. TRBV12-2 is a recognized pseudogene. This CDR3 spans 16 amino acids. The CDR3 DNA reads TGTGCAAGTCGCCCAAATCCCCGGGTGAACCAAGAGACCCAGTACTTC. Translation gives CASRPNPRVNQETQYF.

J is TRBJ2-3 and V is TRBV7-8, with a tentative D call TRBD1 (5 bases). Germline V gene sequence: CDR1 SGHVS, CDR2 FQNEAQ. The CDR3 covers 14 residues. V was clipped by 3 bases and J by 7 bases, with 14 bases between them. CDR3 nucleotide sequence: TGTGCCAGCAGCTTGGATAGGGGAACCTATACGCAGTATTTT. Residues: CASSLDRGTYTQYF.